This T cell receptor beta chain was retrieved from a study of T cell repertoires in cytomegalovirus infection. A single count supports this clonotype. Antigen: not known. Via MiXCR, TCRdb re-called the reads, giving one row per CDR3 protein. The profile shows around 81,000 distinct CDR3 sequences, 35% to 45% of them singletons. CDR1 and CDR2 from the germline V gene are SGHTA and FQGNSA. V lost 0 bases and J lost 2; bases outside the gene matches: 4. This CDR3 is built from 17 residues. The input for sequencing was CD8+ T cells from cultured PBMCs, taken from culture after CMV antigen stimulation. The sequence came from a human donor in good health (CMV status not recorded). Some clones in this sample may be carry-over from other donors' samples. This rearrangement joins TRBV7-2 to TRBJ2-2, with 9 bases lining up with TRBD1. The CDR3 sequence is CASSLAPGQGNTGELFF. DNA of the CDR3: TGTGCCAGCAGCTTAGCACCGGGACAGGGAAACACCGGGGAGCTGTTTTTT.